These 15 T cell receptor beta chains came from one sample sequenced in a study of response to subunit inactivated influenza vaccine. TCRdb re-called the RT-PCR reads with MiXCR, one entry per CDR3 protein. The profile covers some 850,000 distinct CDR3 sequences, with around 20% appearing a single time and about a tenth taken by the ten largest. The sequencing used PBMCs from blood, collected roughly 5 days after vaccination. The source is a man aged 50-60 years who received an inactivated influenza vaccine.

This clonotype was picked up many times. The rearrangement joins TRBV7-9 to TRBJ2-6; D perhaps matches TRBD2 (5 bases). There are 18 residues in the CDR3. With 5 bases removed from V and 0 bases from J, the gap between germline ends came to 17 bases. Germline-derived CDR1 and CDR2 are SEHNR and FQNEAQ (reference sequence). Here the CDR3 reads CASSPLRGSSSGANVLTF. The DNA of the CDR3 is TGTGCCAGCAGCCCCCTTAGAGGGAGTAGCTCTGGGGCCAACGTCCTGACTTTC.

The chain employs TRBV4-3 and TRBJ2-1, with TRBD2 identical over 14 bases. This CDR3 has 16 residues. Germline V gene sequence: CDR1 LGHNA, CDR2 YSLEER. V lost 3 bases and J lost 6; bases outside the gene matches: 4. The CDR3 spells CASSHKGLAGVNEQFF. CDR3 DNA sequence: TGCGCCAGCAGCCACAAGGGACTAGCGGGAGTCAATGAGCAGTTCTTC.

The chain carries TRBV6-1 and TRBJ2-2; 7 bases are shared with TRBD1. The CDR3 spans 18 residues. Germline V gene data show CDR1 as MNHNS and CDR2 as SASEGT. After removal of 5 bases from V and 0 bases from J, the junction contained 12 bases not matched to a gene. This CDR3 reads CASSKTGTAFANTGELFF. Written as DNA, the CDR3 is TGTGCCAGCAGTAAAACCGGGACAGCATTCGCGAACACCGGGGAGCTGTTTTTT.

Many counts were recorded for this clonotype. This chain connects TRBV10-3 to TRBJ2-4, with D uncertain. From germline, CDR1 is ENHRY and CDR2 SYGVKD. Trimming took off 3 bases at V and 7 bases at J, with 4 bases between the two ends. This CDR3 has 11 amino acids. The CDR3 DNA reads as TGTGCCATCAGTGACGGGAACATTCAGTACTTC. The encoded protein is CAISDGNIQYF.

This clonotype was counted a few times. J is TRBJ1-3 and V is TRBV4-2; D remains unclear. Germline V gene sequence: CDR1 LGHNA, CDR2 YNFKEQ. The ends were cut back, 0 bases at V and 4 bases at J, with 7 bases in the middle. CDR3 length: 14 residues. CDR3 protein: CASSQDLIGNTIYF. The CDR3 nucleotides read TGTGCCAGCAGCCAAGATTTAATCGGAAACACCATATATTTT.

This clonotype was picked up a small number of times. The chain employs TRBV18 and TRBJ2-7, with 9 nucleotides matching TRBD1. Germline V gives CDR1 KGHSH, CDR2 LQKENI. V lost 3 bases to trimming and J lost 7 bases; unmatched junction nucleotides: 10. The CDR3 is 15 residues long. The CDR3 spells CASSPRDRDSGEQYF. CDR3 coding DNA: TGTGCCAGCTCACCCCGGGACAGGGACTCCGGAGAGCAGTACTTC.

The sample holds a few counts of this clonotype. This chain links TRBV10-3 with TRBJ2-1, with TRBD2 identical over 7 bases. CDR3 length equals 16 residues. Germline trimming cut 0 bases from V and 7 bases from J; bases unmatched to any gene: 9. Germline V gives CDR1 ENHRY, CDR2 SYGVKD. The CDR3 nucleotides are TGTGCCATCAGTGAGTCGAAGACCCCGGGGGGTAATGAGCAGTTCTTC. Its translation is CAISESKTPGGNEQFF.

This clonotype was picked up a small number of times. This rearrangement joins TRBV7-2 to TRBJ2-1; TRBD1 might be the D (6 bases). This CDR3 has 15 amino acids. V was cut by 5 bases and J by 3 bases, with 14 bases left in between. CDR1 is SGHTA and CDR2 is FQGNSA in the germline V gene. CDR3 DNA: TGTGCCAGCAGCCGAGAAGGACAGAACTACAATGAGCAGTTCTTC. This sequence encodes CASSREGQNYNEQFF.

This clonotype occurred a few times. The chain links TRBV7-2 to TRBJ2-3; unclear D gene. Trimming stripped 1 base from V and 4 bases from J, with 9 bases between. Germline-derived CDR1 and CDR2 are SGHTA and FQGNSA. The CDR3 is 14 amino acids. In DNA form, the CDR3 reads TGTGCCAGCAGCTTAGGTTCTAGTTCAGATACGCAGTATTTT. This gives the protein CASSLGSSSDTQYF.

This clonotype was seen more than once but under ten times. J is TRBJ2-3 and V is TRBV20-1; perhaps D is TRBD1 or TRBD2 (6 bases each). This CDR3 comprises 14 residues. The germline V gene encodes CDR1 DFQATT and CDR2 SNEGSKA (reference sequence). V dropped 6 bases and J dropped 2 bases, with 15 bases sitting between them. CDR3 bases: TGCAGTGCGACCCGAGGGGGACTCACAGATACGCAGTATTTT. This translates into CSATRGGLTDTQYF.

This clonotype was detected many times. This chain connects TRBV5-1 to TRBJ1-2; D is unresolved. Germline V gene lookup returns CDR1 SGHRS and CDR2 YFSETQ. Trimming took 0 bases from V and 2 from J, leaving 8 bases between them. This CDR3 is built from 14 residues. The CDR3 nucleotides read TGCGCCAGCAGCTTGGCAGCAGCCAACTATGGCTACACCTTC. Translation gives CASSLAAANYGYTF.

This clonotype appeared many times. The V and J genes are TRBV20-1 and TRBJ2-3; 7 bases are shared with TRBD2. J was trimmed by 4 bases and V by 5 bases; bases with no gene match: 9. Germline values: CDR1 DFQATT, CDR2 SNEGSKA (reference sequence). The length of the CDR3 is 14 residues. CDR3 DNA sequence: TGCAGTGCTGGTAGGACTAGTAATCCAGATACGCAGTATTTT. Protein product: CSAGRTSNPDTQYF.

V usage is TRBV20-1 and J usage is TRBJ2-2; D is undetermined. V lost 3 bases to trimming and J lost 2 bases, with 13 bases between them. There are 15 residues in the CDR3. CDR1 is DFQATT and CDR2 is SNEGSKA in the germline V gene (reference sequence). CDR3 protein: CSASPRVKNTGELFF. The CDR3, as DNA: TGCAGTGCTAGTCCCCGGGTCAAAAACACCGGGGAGCTGTTTTTT.

This clonotype occurred many times. CDR3 protein: CASSLEVRGLDQYF. In nucleotides, the CDR3 is TGTGCCAGCAGTTTAGAAGTTAGAGGACTGGACCAGTACTTC. The rearrangement joins TRBV12-3 or TRBV12-4 to TRBJ2-5, with a possible D match to TRBD2 (5 bases). This CDR3 has 14 amino acids. Trimming left V 1 base short and J 10 bases short, with 16 bases between.

The chain joins TRBV20-1 to TRBJ2-7, with D tentatively TRBD1 or TRBD2 (5 bases each). This CDR3 spans 13 amino acids. Germline-derived CDR1 and CDR2 are DFQATT and SNEGSKA (reference sequence). The V end was cut by 0 bases, the J end by 4 bases, with 10 bases between. CDR3 loop: CSAREGVGYEQYF. Written as DNA, the CDR3 is TGCAGTGCTAGAGAGGGGGTTGGGTACGAGCAGTACTTC.